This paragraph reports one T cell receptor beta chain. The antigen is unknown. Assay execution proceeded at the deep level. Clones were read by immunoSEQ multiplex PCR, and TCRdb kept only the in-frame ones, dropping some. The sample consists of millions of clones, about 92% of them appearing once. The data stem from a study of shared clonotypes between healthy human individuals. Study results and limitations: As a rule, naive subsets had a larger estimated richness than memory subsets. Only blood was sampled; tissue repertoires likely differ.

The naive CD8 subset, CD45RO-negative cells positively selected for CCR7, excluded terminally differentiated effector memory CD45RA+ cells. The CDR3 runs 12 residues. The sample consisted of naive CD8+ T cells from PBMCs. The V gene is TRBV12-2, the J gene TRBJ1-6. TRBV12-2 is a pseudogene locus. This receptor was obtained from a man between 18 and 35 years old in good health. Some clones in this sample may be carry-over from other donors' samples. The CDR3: CASRLDSSPLHF. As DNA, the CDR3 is TGTGCAAGTCGCTTAGATTCGTCACCCCTCCACTTT.